One and the same sample provided the 14 T cell receptor beta chains below, sequenced in a study of graft-versus-host responses after intestinal transplantation. Only in-frame clones appear in the TCRdb table, and some are missing; sequencing was by immunoSEQ multiplex PCR. The sample holds around 45,000 clones, over 90% seen once. These receptors lack a known antigen. Sequences were derived from unstimulated CD4+ T cells sorted from spleen or lymph node cells, sampled before transplant. These receptors came from a human donor who was the organ donor for an intestinal transplant.

The chain couples TRBV20-1 to TRBJ2-1; no clear D gene. From germline, CDR1 is DFQATT and CDR2 SNEGSKA (reference sequence). The CDR3 runs to 11 residues. V was clipped by 3 bases and J by 6 bases, with 6 bases between them. CDR3 bases: TGCAGTGCTAGGTATATCAATGAGCAGTTCTTC. Its translation: CSARYINEQFF.

The rearrangement links TRBV9 to TRBJ1-2, with a tentative D call TRBD1 (5 bases). There are 14 residues in the CDR3. In germline, CDR1 is SGDLS, CDR2 YYNGEE. Trimming cost V 0 bases and J 4 bases, with 10 bases left between them. CDR3 amino acids: CASSVEIGGYGYTF. CDR3 DNA sequence: TGTGCCAGCAGCGTAGAGATCGGGGGCTATGGCTACACCTTC.

The chain is built from TRBV30 and TRBJ2-7; D possibly corresponds to TRBD2 (7 bases). This CDR3 comprises 16 residues. Trimming took 3 bases from V and 3 from J, leaving 21 bases between them. The germline CDR1 and CDR2 sequences are GTSNPN and SVGIG (reference sequence). The CDR3 DNA follows: TGTGCCTGGAGCCGAGGGGGGGCGGGAGAGTTCTACGAGCAGTACTTC. Amino acids: CAWSRGGAGEFYEQYF.

The chain employs TRBV7-9 and TRBJ1-6; D possibly corresponds to TRBD1 (6 bases). V was shortened by 4 bases and J by 3 bases, with 7 bases between the two germline ends. This CDR3 contains 14 residues. The V gene's germline CDR1 is SEHNR and CDR2 FQNEAQ (reference sequence). CDR3 sequence reads: CASSSDSYNSPLHF. CDR3 coding DNA: TGTGCCAGCAGCTCGGACAGCTATAATTCACCCCTCCACTTT.

The V gene is TRBV4-3, the J gene TRBJ1-2; TRBD1 aligns across 7 bases. CDR3 size: 15 residues. V shed 3 bases and J 6 bases; nucleotides not matched to a gene: 10. Germline-derived CDR1 and CDR2 are LGHNA and YSLEER. The CDR3 loop is CASSHMKQGTDGYTF. The CDR3 DNA reads TGCGCCAGCAGCCACATGAAACAGGGGACGGATGGCTACACCTTC.

V usage is TRBV9 and J usage is TRBJ2-5, with 11 nucleotides matching TRBD1. The germline gives CDR1 SGDLS, CDR2 YYNGEE. The CDR3 spans 15 residues. V lost 4 bases to trimming and J lost 2 bases; unmatched junction nucleotides: 4. The CDR3 region is CASSPRDRGQETQYF. For the CDR3, the DNA is TGTGCCAGCAGCCCACGGGACAGGGGGCAAGAGACCCAGTACTTC.

Remarks on this clone: Other DNA sequences in this specimen translate into the identical CDR3. The chain employs TRBV7-3 and TRBJ2-3, with D perhaps TRBD2 (6 bases). Germline CDR1 reads SGHTA; CDR2 reads FQGTGA. V was trimmed by 3 bases and J by 3 bases, leaving 10 bases between them. This CDR3 comprises 14 residues. The CDR3 region is CASSLTGVTDTQYF. Written as DNA, the CDR3 is TGTGCCAGCAGCTTGACGGGAGTAACAGATACGCAGTATTTT.

The chain uses TRBV11-2 and TRBJ2-1; TRBD2 matches 9 bases. Germline V CDR1 and CDR2: SGHAT, FQNNGV. Unmatched junction bases numbered 6, after V lost 1 base and J lost 2 bases. This CDR3 has 17 amino acids. This chain's CDR3 is CASSLARSGSAYNEQFF. The CDR3 DNA follows: TGTGCCAGCAGCTTAGCTCGTAGCGGGAGCGCCTACAATGAGCAGTTCTTC.

V is TRBV5-1 and J is TRBJ1-3; 10 bases match TRBD1. The CDR3 is 17 amino acids. Germline CDR1 and CDR2: SGHRS and YFSETQ. With 4 bases clipped from V and 1 base from J, the junction kept 8 bases outside the gene matches. The CDR3 nucleotides are TGCGCCAGCAGCCTGGCCGGGACAGGGGTTTCTGGAAACACCATATATTTT. Translation gives CASSLAGTGVSGNTIYF.

The chain employs TRBV6-5 and TRBJ2-1; 7 bases are a match to TRBD2. V shed 3 bases and J 0 bases; nucleotides not matched to a gene: 5. Germline loops: CDR1 MNHEY, CDR2 SVGAGI. This CDR3 region has 16 residues. This CDR3 reads CASSYLKRGSYNEQFF. The CDR3 DNA reads TGTGCCAGCAGTTATCTTAAGCGGGGCTCCTACAATGAGCAGTTCTTC.

The J gene is TRBJ2-1, the V gene TRBV19; tentatively, D is TRBD1 (6 bases). Trimming took 5 bases from V and 0 from J, leaving 11 bases between them. The CDR3 is 15 residues long. Germline assignment: CDR1 LNHDA and CDR2 SQIVND (reference sequence). CDR3 region: CASSAPRGSYNEQFF. The CDR3 DNA reads as TGTGCCAGTAGTGCCCCCAGGGGCTCCTACAATGAGCAGTTCTTC.

This clone showed up just once. The chain joins TRBV7-8 to TRBJ1-5, with D maybe TRBD1 (5 bases). With 0 bases removed from V and 5 bases from J, the gap between germline ends came to 8 bases. The CDR3 is made up of 14 amino acids. Germline-derived CDR1 and CDR2 are SGHVS and FQNEAQ. The CDR3 sequence: CASSLARDDQPQHF. As DNA, the CDR3 is TGTGCCAGCAGCTTAGCCAGGGATGATCAGCCCCAGCATTTT.

The chain uses TRBV5-4 and TRBJ2-5, with D possibly being TRBD1 or TRBD2 (5 bases each). The J call could be wrong; TRBJ2-7 is a better fit for the DNA end. In germline, CDR1 is SGHNT, CDR2 YYREEE (reference sequence). The CDR3 loop spans 13 amino acids. CDR3 protein: CASSTGLVGEQYF. The CDR3 DNA follows: TGTGCCAGCAGCACGGGGCTAGTGGGCGAGCAGTACTTC.

The chain couples TRBV9 to TRBJ2-7; D possibly matches TRBD1 or TRBD2 (5 bases each). The CDR3 totals 16 residues. The V gene's germline CDR1 is SGDLS and CDR2 YYNGEE. V was cut by 4 bases and J by 3 bases, with 20 bases left in between. The CDR3 bases are TGTGCCAGCAGCCTCGGGGTGGGGCTCGGCGGCTACGAGCAGTACTTC. Amino acid sequence: CASSLGVGLGGYEQYF.